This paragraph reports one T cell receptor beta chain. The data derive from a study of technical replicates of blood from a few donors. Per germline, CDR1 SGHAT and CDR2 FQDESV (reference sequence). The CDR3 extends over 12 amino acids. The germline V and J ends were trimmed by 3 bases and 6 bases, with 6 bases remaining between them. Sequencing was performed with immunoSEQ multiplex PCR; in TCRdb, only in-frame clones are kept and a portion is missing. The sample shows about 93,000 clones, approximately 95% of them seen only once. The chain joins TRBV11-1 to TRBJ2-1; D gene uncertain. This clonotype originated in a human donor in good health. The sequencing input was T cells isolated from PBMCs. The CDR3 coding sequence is TGTGCCAGCAGCTTTAGTCTCAATGAGCAGTTCTTC. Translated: CASSFSLNEQFF.